Reported below is one T cell receptor (beta chain). The data stem from a study of cytomegalovirus exposure and HLA in healthy donors. Trimming cost V 5 bases and J 7 bases, with 14 bases left between them. Germline CDR1 reads LGHNA; CDR2 reads YNFKEQ. The CDR3 contains 13 residues. Primers: 60 Vbeta forward and 13 Jbeta reverse. Profiling relied on immunoSEQ multiplex PCR, and the TCRdb table lists in-frame clones only, not all of them. This sample has around 190,000 clones; less than 80% occur once, and the top ten carry around 4.8%. The TCR originated in a woman aged 25-40 years in good health and CMV-seropositive. The sample was PBMCs. This chain uses TRBV4-2 with TRBJ1-1, with TRBD1 as a possible D gene (5 bases). CDR3 loop: CASSVQGGIEAFF. CDR3 DNA: TGTGCCAGCAGCGTCCAGGGCGGCATTGAAGCTTTCTTT.